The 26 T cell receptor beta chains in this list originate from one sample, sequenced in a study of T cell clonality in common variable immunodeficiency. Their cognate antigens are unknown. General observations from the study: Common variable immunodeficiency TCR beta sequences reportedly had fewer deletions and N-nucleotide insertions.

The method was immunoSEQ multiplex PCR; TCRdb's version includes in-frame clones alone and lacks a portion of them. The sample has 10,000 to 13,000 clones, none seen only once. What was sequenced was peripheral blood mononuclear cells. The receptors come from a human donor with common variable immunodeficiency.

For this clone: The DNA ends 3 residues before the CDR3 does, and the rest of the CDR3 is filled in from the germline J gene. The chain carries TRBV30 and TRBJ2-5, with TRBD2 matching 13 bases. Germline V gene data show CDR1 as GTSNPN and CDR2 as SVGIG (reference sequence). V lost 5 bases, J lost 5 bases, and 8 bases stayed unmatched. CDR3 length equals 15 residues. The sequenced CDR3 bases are TGTGCCTGGCGCCCGGGACTAGCGGGAATCGAGACC. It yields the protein CAWRPGLAGIET. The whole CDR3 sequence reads CAWRPGLAGIETQYF.

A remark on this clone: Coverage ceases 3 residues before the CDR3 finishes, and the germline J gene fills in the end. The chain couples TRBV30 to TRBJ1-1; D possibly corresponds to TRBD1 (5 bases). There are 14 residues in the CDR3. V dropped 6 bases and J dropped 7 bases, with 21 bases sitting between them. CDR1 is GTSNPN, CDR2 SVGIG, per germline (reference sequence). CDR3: CACPLWEGENEAFF. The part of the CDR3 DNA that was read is TGTGCCTGCCCACTATGGGAAGGGGAAAATGAA. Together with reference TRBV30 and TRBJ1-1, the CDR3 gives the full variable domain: SQTIHQWPATLVQPVGSPLSLECTVEGTSNPNLYWYRQAAGRGLQLLFYSVGIGQISSEVPQNLSASRPQDRQFILSSKKLLLSDSGFYLCACPLWEGENEAFFGQGTRLTVV.

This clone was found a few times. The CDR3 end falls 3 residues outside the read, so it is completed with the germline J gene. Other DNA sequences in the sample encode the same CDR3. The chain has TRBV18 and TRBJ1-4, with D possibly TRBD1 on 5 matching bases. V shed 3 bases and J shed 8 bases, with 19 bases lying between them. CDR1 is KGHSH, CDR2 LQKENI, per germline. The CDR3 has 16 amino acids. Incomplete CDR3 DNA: TGTGCCAGCTCACCCACTGAGGGACCGGGGGGGGAAAAA. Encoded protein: CASSPTEGPGGEK. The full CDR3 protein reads CASSPTEGPGGEKLFF. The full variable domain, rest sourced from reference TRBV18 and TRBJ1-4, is NAGVMQNPRHLVRRRGQEARLRCSPMKGHSHVYWYRQLPEEGLKFMVYLQKENIIDESGMPKERFSAEFPKEGPSILRIQQVVRGDSAAYFCASSPTEGPGGEKLFFGSGTQLSVL.

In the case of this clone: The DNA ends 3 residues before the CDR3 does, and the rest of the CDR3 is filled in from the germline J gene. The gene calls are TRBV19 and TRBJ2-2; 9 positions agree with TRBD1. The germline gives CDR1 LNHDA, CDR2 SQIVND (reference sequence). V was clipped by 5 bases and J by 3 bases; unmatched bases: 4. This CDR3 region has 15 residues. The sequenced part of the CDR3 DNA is TGTGCCAGTAGTCAGACAGGGGGGTACACCGGGGAG. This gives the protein CASSQTGGYTGE. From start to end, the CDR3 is CASSQTGGYTGELFF.

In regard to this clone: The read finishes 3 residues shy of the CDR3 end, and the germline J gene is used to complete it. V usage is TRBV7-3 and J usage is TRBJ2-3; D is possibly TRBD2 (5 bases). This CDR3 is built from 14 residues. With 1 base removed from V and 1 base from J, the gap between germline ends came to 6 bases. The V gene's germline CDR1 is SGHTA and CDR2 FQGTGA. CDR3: CASSLNSGTDTQYF. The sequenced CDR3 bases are TGTGCCAGCAGCTTAAATAGCGGCACAGATACG.

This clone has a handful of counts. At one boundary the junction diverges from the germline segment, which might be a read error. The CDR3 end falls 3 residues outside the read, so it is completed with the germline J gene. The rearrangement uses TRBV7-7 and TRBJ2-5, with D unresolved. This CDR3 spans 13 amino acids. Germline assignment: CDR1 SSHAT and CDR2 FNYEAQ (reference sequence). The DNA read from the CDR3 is TGTGCTAGCAGCTCCCTCAGCCAAGAGACC. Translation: CASSSLSQET. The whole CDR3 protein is CASSSLSQETQYF.

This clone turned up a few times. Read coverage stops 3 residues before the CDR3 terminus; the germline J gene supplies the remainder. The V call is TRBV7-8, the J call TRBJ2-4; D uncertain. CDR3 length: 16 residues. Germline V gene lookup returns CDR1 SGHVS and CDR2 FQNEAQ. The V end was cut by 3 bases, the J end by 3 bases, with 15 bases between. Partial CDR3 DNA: TGTGCCAGCAGCTTTCTGCCAGTAAATCTCAAAAACATT. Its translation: CASSFLPVNLKNI. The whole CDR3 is CASSFLPVNLKNIQYF.

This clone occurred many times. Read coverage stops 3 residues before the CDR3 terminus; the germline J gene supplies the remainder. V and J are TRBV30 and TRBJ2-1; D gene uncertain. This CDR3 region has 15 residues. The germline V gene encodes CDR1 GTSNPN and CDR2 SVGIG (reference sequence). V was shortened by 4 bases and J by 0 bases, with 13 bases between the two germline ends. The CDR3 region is CAWKTLPGSYNEQFF. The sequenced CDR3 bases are TGTGCCTGGAAAACACTCCCAGGCTCCTACAATGAG.

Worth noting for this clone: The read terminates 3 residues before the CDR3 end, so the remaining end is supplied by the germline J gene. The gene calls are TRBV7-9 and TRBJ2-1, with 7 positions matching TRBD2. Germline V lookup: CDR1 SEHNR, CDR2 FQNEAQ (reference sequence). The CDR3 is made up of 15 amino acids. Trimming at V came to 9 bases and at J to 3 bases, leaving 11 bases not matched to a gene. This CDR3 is CASRTLAAIYNEQFF. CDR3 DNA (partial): TGTGCCAGTCGGACTCTAGCGGCCATCTACAATGAG.

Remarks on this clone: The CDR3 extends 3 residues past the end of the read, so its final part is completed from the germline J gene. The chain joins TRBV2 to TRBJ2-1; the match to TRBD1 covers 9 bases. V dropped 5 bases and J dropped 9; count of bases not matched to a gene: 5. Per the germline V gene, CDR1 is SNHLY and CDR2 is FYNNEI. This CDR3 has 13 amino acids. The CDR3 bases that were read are TGTGCCAGCAGTCCACAGGGGGCGGGTGAG. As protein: CASSPQGAGE. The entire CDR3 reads CASSPQGAGEQFF.

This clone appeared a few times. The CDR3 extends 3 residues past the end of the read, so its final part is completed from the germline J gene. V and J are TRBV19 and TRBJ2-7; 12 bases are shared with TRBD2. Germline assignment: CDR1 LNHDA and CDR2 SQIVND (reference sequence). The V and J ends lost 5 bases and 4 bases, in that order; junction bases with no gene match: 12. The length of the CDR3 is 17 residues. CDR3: CASSLRLAGARHYEQYF. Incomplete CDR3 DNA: TGTGCCAGTAGTTTACGACTAGCGGGAGCCCGACATTACGAG.

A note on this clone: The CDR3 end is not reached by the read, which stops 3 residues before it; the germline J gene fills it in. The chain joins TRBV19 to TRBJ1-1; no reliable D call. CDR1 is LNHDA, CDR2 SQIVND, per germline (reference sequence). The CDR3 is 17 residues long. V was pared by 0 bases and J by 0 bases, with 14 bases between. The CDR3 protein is CASSIDTNSYMNTEAFF. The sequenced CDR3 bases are TGTGCCAGTAGTATAGACACGAACAGCTACATGAACACTGAA.

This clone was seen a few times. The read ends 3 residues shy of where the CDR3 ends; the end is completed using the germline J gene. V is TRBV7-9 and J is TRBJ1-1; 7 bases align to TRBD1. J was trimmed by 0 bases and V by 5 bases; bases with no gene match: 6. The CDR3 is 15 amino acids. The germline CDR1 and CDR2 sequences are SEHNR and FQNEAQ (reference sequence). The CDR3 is CASSAQGGLNTEAFF. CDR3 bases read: TGTGCCAGCAGCGCCCAGGGGGGTCTGAACACTGAA.

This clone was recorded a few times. The CDR3 sequence: CASSLDGGGQPQHF. The sequenced CDR3 bases are TGTGCCAGCAGCTTAGACGGGGGGGGGCAGCCC. The chain links TRBV7-9 to TRBJ1-5; maybe TRBD1 (5 bases). From the germline J gene comes the end of the CDR3, since the read stops 3 residues before it. The germline gives CDR1 SEHNR, CDR2 FQNEAQ (reference sequence). The CDR3 is 14 amino acids. The V and J ends lost 1 base and 7 bases respectively, with 11 bases between them.

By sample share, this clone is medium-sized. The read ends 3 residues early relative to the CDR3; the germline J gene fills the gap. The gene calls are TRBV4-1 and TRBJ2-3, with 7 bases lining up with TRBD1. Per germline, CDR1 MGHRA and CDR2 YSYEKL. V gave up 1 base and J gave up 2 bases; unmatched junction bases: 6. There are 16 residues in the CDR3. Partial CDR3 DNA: TGCGCCAGCAGCCAAGGCCAGGGGGTAGTCACAGATACG. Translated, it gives CASSQGQGVVTDT. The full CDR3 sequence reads CASSQGQGVVTDTQYF.

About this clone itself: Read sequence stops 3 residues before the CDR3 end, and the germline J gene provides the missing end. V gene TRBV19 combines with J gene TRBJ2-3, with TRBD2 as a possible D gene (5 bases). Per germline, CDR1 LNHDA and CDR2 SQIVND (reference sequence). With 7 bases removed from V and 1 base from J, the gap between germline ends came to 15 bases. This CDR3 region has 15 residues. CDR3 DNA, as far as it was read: TGTGCCAGTACGATCAGACTAACACGCACAGATACG. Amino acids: CASTIRLTRTDT. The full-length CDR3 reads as CASTIRLTRTDTQYF.

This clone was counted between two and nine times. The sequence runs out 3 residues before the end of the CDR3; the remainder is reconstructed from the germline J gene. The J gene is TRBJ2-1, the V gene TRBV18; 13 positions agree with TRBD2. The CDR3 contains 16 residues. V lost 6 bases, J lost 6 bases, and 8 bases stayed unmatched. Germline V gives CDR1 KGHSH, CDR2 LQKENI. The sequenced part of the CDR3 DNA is TGTGCCAGCTCGCCGCTAGGGACTAGCGGGACCAATGAG. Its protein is CASSPLGTSGTNE. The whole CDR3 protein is CASSPLGTSGTNEQFF.

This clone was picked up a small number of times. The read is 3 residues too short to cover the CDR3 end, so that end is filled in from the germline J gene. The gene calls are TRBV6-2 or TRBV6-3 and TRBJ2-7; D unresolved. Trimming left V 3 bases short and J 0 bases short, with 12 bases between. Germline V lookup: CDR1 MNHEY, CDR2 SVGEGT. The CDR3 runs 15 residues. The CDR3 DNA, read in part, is TGTGCCAGCAGTTATCATACACCAAACTCCTACGAG. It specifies CASSYHTPNSYE. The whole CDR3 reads CASSYHTPNSYEQYF.

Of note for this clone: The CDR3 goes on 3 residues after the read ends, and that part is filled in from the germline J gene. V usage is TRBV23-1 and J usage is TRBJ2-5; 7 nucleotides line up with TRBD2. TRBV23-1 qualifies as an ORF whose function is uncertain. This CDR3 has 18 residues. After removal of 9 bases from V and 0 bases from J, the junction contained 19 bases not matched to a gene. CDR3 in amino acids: CASPGWGGEQVDQETQYF. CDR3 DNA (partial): TGCGCCAGTCCGGGGTGGGGGGGAGAACAGGTAGACCAAGAGACC.

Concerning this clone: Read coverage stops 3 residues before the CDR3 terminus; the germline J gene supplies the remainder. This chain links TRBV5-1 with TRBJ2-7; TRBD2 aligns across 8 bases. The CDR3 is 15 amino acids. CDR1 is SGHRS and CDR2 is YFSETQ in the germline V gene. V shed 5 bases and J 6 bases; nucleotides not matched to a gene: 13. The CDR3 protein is CASRSWGSGTSEQYF. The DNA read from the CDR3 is TGCGCCAGCAGATCCTGGGGTAGCGGGACCTCCGAG.

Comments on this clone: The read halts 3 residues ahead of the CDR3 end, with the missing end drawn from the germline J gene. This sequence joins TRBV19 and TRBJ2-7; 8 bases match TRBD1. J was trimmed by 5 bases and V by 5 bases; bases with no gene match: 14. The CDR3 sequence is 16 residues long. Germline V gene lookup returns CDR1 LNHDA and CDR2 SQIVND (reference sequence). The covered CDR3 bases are TGTGCCAGTAGTCCCCTCCCCGGACAGGGTGGCCACGAG. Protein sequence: CASSPLPGQGGHE. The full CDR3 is CASSPLPGQGGHEQYF.

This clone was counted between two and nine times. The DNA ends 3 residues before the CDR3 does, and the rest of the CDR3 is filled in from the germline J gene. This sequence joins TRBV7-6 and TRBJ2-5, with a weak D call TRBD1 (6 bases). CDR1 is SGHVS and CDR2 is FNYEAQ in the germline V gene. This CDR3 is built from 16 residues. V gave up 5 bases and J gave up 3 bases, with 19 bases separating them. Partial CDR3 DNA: TGTGCCAGCAGCCTGGGGGACACGGACTCTAAAGAGACC. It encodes CASSLGDTDSKET. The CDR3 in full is CASSLGDTDSKETQYF.

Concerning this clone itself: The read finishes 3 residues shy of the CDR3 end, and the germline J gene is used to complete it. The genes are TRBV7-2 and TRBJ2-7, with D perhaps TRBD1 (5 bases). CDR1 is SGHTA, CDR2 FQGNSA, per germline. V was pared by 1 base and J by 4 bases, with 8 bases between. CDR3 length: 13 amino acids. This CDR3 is CASSLGPGYEQYF. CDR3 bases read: TGTGCCAGCAGCTTAGGGCCAGGGTACGAG.

CDR3 DNA (partial): TGTGCCTGGAGTATGACCAGACTAGCCAAAAACATT. Protein: CAWSMTRLAKNI. The complete CDR3 reads CAWSMTRLAKNIQYF. This chain connects TRBV30 to TRBJ2-4, with D unclear. The CDR3 end lies 3 residues beyond the end of the read and is filled in from the germline J gene. This CDR3 has 15 amino acids. The germline CDR1 and CDR2 sequences are GTSNPN and SVGIG (reference sequence). V was pared by 2 bases and J by 0 bases, with 11 bases between.

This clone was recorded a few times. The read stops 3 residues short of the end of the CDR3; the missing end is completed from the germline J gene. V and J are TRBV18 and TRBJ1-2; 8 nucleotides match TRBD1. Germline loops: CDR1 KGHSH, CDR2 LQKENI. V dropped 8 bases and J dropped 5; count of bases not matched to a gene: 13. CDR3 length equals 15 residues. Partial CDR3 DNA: TGTGCCAGCACGCCCCTCGACAGGGGTGGGTATGGC. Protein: CASTPLDRGGYG. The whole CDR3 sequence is CASTPLDRGGYGYTF.

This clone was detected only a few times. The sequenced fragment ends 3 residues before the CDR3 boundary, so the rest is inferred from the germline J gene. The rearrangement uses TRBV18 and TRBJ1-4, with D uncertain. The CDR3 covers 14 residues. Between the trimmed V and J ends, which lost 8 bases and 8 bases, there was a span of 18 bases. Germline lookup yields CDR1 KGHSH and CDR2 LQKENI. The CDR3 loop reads CASREAGAMEKLFF. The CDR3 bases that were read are TGTGCCAGCCGAGAGGCAGGTGCCATGGAAAAA. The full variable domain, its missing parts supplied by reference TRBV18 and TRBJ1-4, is NAGVMQNPRHLVRRRGQEARLRCSPMKGHSHVYWYRQLPEEGLKFMVYLQKENIIDESGMPKERFSAEFPKEGPSILRIQQVVRGDSAAYFCASREAGAMEKLFFGSGTQLSVL.